Shown below are 11 T cell receptor beta chains from a single sample sequenced in a study of post-analysis software for immune sequencing data. Study-level results: The five TRBV segments detected at higher frequency in patients than in controls included TRBV5-6, TRBV5-1 and TRBV20-1.

Their recognized antigens are unknown. Incorporated into the TCR beta cDNA libraries were unique molecular identifiers, which served to reduce PCR and sequencing biases. TCRdb ran MiXCR on the PCR reads and lists one entry per CDR3 protein. The table shows hundreds of thousands of distinct CDR3 sequences, with 30% occurring only once. Sequences were obtained from blood. The receptor set was obtained from a girl between 5 and 17 years old with multiple sclerosis.

The chain combines TRBV7-9 with TRBJ2-1, with D perhaps matching TRBD1 or TRBD2 (5 bases each). V was pared by 5 bases and J by 10 bases, with 15 bases between. Germline CDR1 SEHNR, CDR2 FQNEAQ (reference sequence). The CDR3 extends over 13 amino acids. The CDR3 DNA reads TGTGCCAGCAGCAACCCGGGGCTCCGGGAGCAGTTCTTC. Translated, it gives CASSNPGLREQFF.

For this clonotype: A junction end diverges from the germline sequence, so it may reflect a read error. This chain links TRBV24-1 with TRBJ2-3; D not resolved. Germline CDR1 reads KGHDR; CDR2 reads SFDVKD. This CDR3 region has 18 residues. The CDR3 loop reads CATGDSILYPSTRNTQYF. In nucleotides, the CDR3 is TGTGCCACCGGTGATTCTATCCTATACCCCAGTACAAGGAATACGCAGTATTTT.

This sequence joins TRBV20-1 and TRBJ2-3; D is unresolved. Germline CDR1 reads DFQATT; CDR2 reads SNEGSKA (reference sequence). Trimming pared 5 bases from V and 4 bases from J, leaving 7 bases between. The CDR3 length is 11 residues. The DNA of the CDR3 is TGCAGTGCTCAGAGCGCAGATACGCAGTATTTT. This gives the protein CSAQSADTQYF.

The V gene is TRBV5-1, the J gene TRBJ2-1; D unclear. The closer fit of TRBJ2-5 to the DNA end suggests the J call may be wrong. Germline CDR1 and CDR2: SGHRS and YFSETQ. The CDR3 sequence is 11 residues long. CDR3 in DNA: TGCGCCAGCAGCTCCTCCCGCGGCCAGTACTTC. It translates to CASSSSRGQYF.

There are a few counts of this clonotype. This chain connects TRBV11-3 to TRBJ2-1; 8 bases agree with TRBD2. Germline assignment: CDR1 SGHNT and CDR2 YENEEA. The CDR3 spans 16 residues. Trimming cost V 5 bases and J 12 bases; bases outside gene matches: 18. Here the CDR3 reads CASSPGGAGLGNRQFF. CDR3 coding DNA: TGTGCCAGCAGCCCCGGGGGGGCGGGATTAGGTAATCGGCAGTTCTTC.

This clonotype is a singleton in its sample. The J gene is TRBJ1-5, the V gene TRBV7-9; D is uncertain. CDR1 and CDR2 (germline): SEHNR, FQNEAQ (reference sequence). This CDR3 comprises 11 residues. Trimming removed 8 bases at V and 10 bases at J, with 12 bases between. The DNA for the CDR3 is TGTGCCAGCGGCCACAGTAATCCCCAGCATTTT. Its protein is CASGHSNPQHF.

This clonotype was observed at least ten times. The gene calls are TRBV20-1 and TRBJ2-6, with a weak D call TRBD2 (5 bases). V was cut by 0 bases and J by 0 bases, with 12 bases left in between. The CDR3 length is 17 residues. In germline, CDR1 is DFQATT, CDR2 SNEGSKA (reference sequence). CDR3 amino acids: CSARDALSGSGANVLTF. CDR3 nucleotides: TGCAGTGCTAGAGACGCCCTCAGCGGCTCTGGGGCCAACGTCCTGACTTTC.

This rearrangement joins TRBV6-1 to TRBJ2-7; 8 bases fit TRBD1. Germline CDR1 MNHNS, CDR2 SASEGT. This CDR3 comprises 14 residues. Unmatched junction bases numbered 9, after V lost 9 bases and J lost 2 bases. CDR3 protein: CASPGRQGPYEQYF. The CDR3 DNA reads as TGTGCCAGTCCGGGAAGACAGGGGCCCTACGAGCAGTACTTC.

The rearrangement links TRBV7-9 to TRBJ2-5; D unresolved. CDR1 SEHNR and CDR2 FQNEAQ come from the germline V gene (reference sequence). Trimming removed 4 bases from V and 5 bases from J, with 11 bases in between. CDR3 size: 13 residues. DNA of the CDR3: TGTGCCAGCAGCTGGACCCAGCCGGAGACCCAGTACTTC. It is translated as CASSWTQPETQYF.

CDR3 nucleotide sequence: TGCGCCAGCAGCCAAAGTCGAGGACAGCAGTACTTC. Translated, it gives CASSQSRGQQYF. The chain couples TRBV4-3 to TRBJ2-7; D remains ambiguous. This CDR3 is 12 amino acids long. V lost 2 bases and J lost 8, with 10 bases in between. Germline CDR1 LGHNA, CDR2 YSLEER.

V and J are TRBV5-5 and TRBJ1-6; D not resolved. The V end was cut by 1 base, the J end by 5 bases, with 10 bases between. The germline gives CDR1 SGHKS, CDR2 YYEKEE (reference sequence). This CDR3 contains 15 residues. The chain's CDR3 is CASSLYAANNSPLHF. The CDR3, as DNA: TGTGCCAGCAGCTTGTACGCAGCCAATAATTCACCCCTCCACTTT.